These 25 T cell receptor beta chains originate from one sample sequenced in a study of blood T cell repertoires in COVID-19. Sequencing used immunoSEQ multiplex PCR; TCRdb keeps in-frame clones, though not all of them. The data contain a few hundred thousand clones, less than 90% of them singletons. Sequencing used PBMCs or T cells enriched from blood (not recorded which). These receptors were taken from a woman in her 50s who had recovered from COVID-19.

The chain couples TRBV28 to TRBJ2-6, with 9 bases aligning to TRBD1. V shed 6 bases, J shed 2 bases, and the junction held 5 bases outside the gene matches. CDR1 and CDR2 from the germline V gene are MDHEN and SYDVKM. The CDR3 is 16 amino acids. CDR3 in DNA: TGTGCCAGCAGGCCCCGGGACAGGGCTGGGGCCAACGTCCTGACTTTC. It translates to CASRPRDRAGANVLTF.

This sequence joins TRBV28 and TRBJ2-3, with 9 bases fitting TRBD1. With V trimmed by 4 bases and J by 2 bases, 7 bases remained unmatched. This CDR3 spans 16 amino acids. Germline assignment: CDR1 MDHEN and CDR2 SYDVKM. CDR3 residues: CASSSSGTGNTDTQYF. In nucleotides, the CDR3 is TGTGCCAGCAGTTCGTCCGGGACAGGGAACACAGATACGCAGTATTTT.

This CDR3 reads CASSLVSGTEQETQYF. The CDR3 nucleotides are TGTGCCAGTAGTCTGGTTTCCGGGACAGAGCAAGAGACCCAGTACTTC. V usage is TRBV19 and J usage is TRBJ2-5; 7 bases line up with TRBD1. The CDR3 runs 16 residues. Trimming took 5 bases from V and 2 from J; bases not matched to a gene: 11. From germline, CDR1 is LNHDA and CDR2 SQIVND (reference sequence).

This chain uses TRBV14 with TRBJ1-2, with 10 nucleotides matching TRBD1. After removal of 0 bases from V and 4 bases from J, the junction contained 5 bases not matched to a gene. CDR1 and CDR2 from the germline V gene are SGHDN and FVKESK. This CDR3 comprises 16 residues. CDR3 DNA sequence: TGTGCCAGCAGCCAAGATAGGGGACAGGGGTCCTATGGCTACACCTTC. Translation: CASSQDRGQGSYGYTF. The full variable domain, in which reference TRBV14 and TRBJ1-2 provide the parts outside the CDR3, is EAGVTQFPSHSVIEKGQTVTLRCDPISGHDNLYWYRRVMGKEIKFLLHFVKESKQDESGMPNNRFLAERTGGTYSTLKVQPAELEDSGVYFCASSQDRGQGSYGYTFGSGTRLTVV.

The J gene is TRBJ1-4, the V gene TRBV28; TRBD1 matches at 8 bases. V shed 7 bases, J shed 7 bases, and the junction held 8 bases outside the gene matches. Germline V CDR1 and CDR2: MDHEN, SYDVKM. CDR3 length: 14 amino acids. The CDR3 DNA follows: TGTGCCAGCAATCCAGGGGGCTTGAGTGAAAAACTGTTTTTT. It codes for CASNPGGLSEKLFF.

The genes are TRBV7-9 and TRBJ1-1; TRBD1 agrees at 8 bases. The germline V gene has CDR1 SEHNR and CDR2 FQNEAQ (reference sequence). This CDR3 contains 14 residues. With V trimmed by 6 bases and J by 1 base, 4 bases remained unmatched. CDR3 DNA: TGTGCCAGCAGTAGGGACAGGCAGAACACTGAAGCTTTCTTT. Translated: CASSRDRQNTEAFF.

The V gene is TRBV27, the J gene TRBJ1-4; the D gene is possibly TRBD1 (6 bases). The CDR3 runs to 14 residues. Germline values: CDR1 MNHEY, CDR2 SMNVEV (reference sequence). Trimming took 4 bases from V and 8 from J, leaving 14 bases between them. As DNA, the CDR3 is TGTGCCAGCAGTTCTCAGGGGCGGGGGGAAAAACTGTTTTTT. Translating it yields CASSSQGRGEKLFF.

This rearrangement joins TRBV5-8 to TRBJ2-7, with D maybe TRBD1 (6 bases). The V gene's germline CDR1 is SGHTS and CDR2 YDEGEE. Trimming left V 4 bases short and J 4 bases short, with 24 bases between. The CDR3 extends over 17 amino acids. CDR3 in amino acids: CASSPSPQGGPRYEQYF. DNA for the CDR3: TGTGCCAGCAGCCCAAGTCCACAGGGTGGTCCGCGTTACGAGCAGTACTTC.

This chain connects TRBV19 to TRBJ1-5; the D is unclear. The ends were cut back, 6 bases at V and 2 bases at J, with 29 bases in the middle. CDR1 and CDR2 (germline): LNHDA, SQIVND (reference sequence). This CDR3 is built from 20 residues. The CDR3 DNA follows: TGTGCCAGTAGATACTCTATCGGGGTACAGCCGAGTGGTGGCAATCAGCCCCAGCATTTT. Encoded protein: CASRYSIGVQPSGGNQPQHF.

V gene TRBV28 combines with J gene TRBJ2-1, with D possibly TRBD2 on 5 matching bases. Trimming cost V 10 bases and J 0 bases, with 13 bases left between them. The CDR3 length is 14 residues. Germline assignment: CDR1 MDHEN and CDR2 SYDVKM. CDR3 DNA: TGTGCCATTCGTGTAGGGAGCTCCTACAATGAGCAGTTCTTC. Its translation is CAIRVGSSYNEQFF.

V usage is TRBV7-3 and J usage is TRBJ2-5; D remains ambiguous. V was clipped by 1 base and J by 5 bases, with 8 bases between them. The CDR3 loop spans 13 amino acids. Germline CDR1 SGHTA, CDR2 FQGTGA. CDR3 sequence (DNA): TGTGCCAGCAGCTTAAGGGCCACGGAGACCCAGTACTTC. Amino acids: CASSLRATETQYF.

In DNA, the CDR3 is TGCGCCAGCAGCCCCGGGACAGGGACCTACGAGCAGTACTTC. Translated: CASSPGTGTYEQYF. The gene calls are TRBV4-3 and TRBJ2-7, with 9 bases that match TRBD1. The CDR3 runs to 14 residues. V lost 4 bases, J lost 2 bases, and 3 bases stayed unmatched. Germline V lookup: CDR1 LGHNA, CDR2 YSLEER.

J is TRBJ2-1 and V is TRBV11-3; 7 nucleotides line up with TRBD1. Germline CDR1 is SGHNT and CDR2 is YENEEA. V lost 5 bases to trimming and J lost 9 bases; unmatched junction nucleotides: 10. The CDR3 sequence is 14 residues long. Written as DNA, the CDR3 is TGTGCCAGCAGCCGAGGACAGGCGGGCGCTGAGCAGTTCTTC. As protein: CASSRGQAGAEQFF. The full variable domain, in which reference TRBV11-3 and TRBJ2-1 provide the parts outside the CDR3, is EAGVVQSPRYKIIEKKQPVAFWCNPISGHNTLYWYLQNLGQGPELLIRYENEEAVDDSQLPKDRFSAERLKGVDSTLKIQPAELGDSAVYLCASSRGQAGAEQFFGPGTRLTVL.

This chain joins TRBV19 and TRBJ1-5, with 7 bases that match TRBD1. Trimming cost V 4 bases and J 7 bases; bases outside gene matches: 4. This CDR3 region has 13 residues. Germline V CDR1 and CDR2: LNHDA, SQIVND (reference sequence). The CDR3 is CASSNGQAQPQHF. The DNA of the CDR3 is TGTGCCAGTAGTAACGGACAGGCCCAGCCCCAGCATTTT.

This chain uses TRBV11-2 with TRBJ2-2; D perhaps matches TRBD2 (5 bases). The CDR3 has 14 amino acids. V gave up 2 bases and J gave up 4 bases, with 8 bases separating them. Germline values: CDR1 SGHAT, CDR2 FQNNGV. Here the CDR3 reads CASSLIEGTGELFF. The CDR3 DNA reads TGTGCCAGCAGCTTAATTGAGGGCACCGGGGAGCTGTTTTTT.

V is TRBV18 and J is TRBJ1-1, with D unclear. Germline V gene sequence: CDR1 KGHSH, CDR2 LQKENI. The ends were cut back, 1 base at V and 1 base at J, with 10 bases in the middle. The CDR3 totals 15 residues. The CDR3 bases are TGTGCCAGCTCACCACGAGGGAACGCGAACACTGAAGCTTTCTTT. The encoded protein is CASSPRGNANTEAFF.

This chain uses TRBV19 with TRBJ1-6, with TRBD1 identical over 7 bases. The CDR3 has 15 residues. J was trimmed by 8 bases and V by 3 bases; bases with no gene match: 7. CDR1 and CDR2 from the germline V gene are LNHDA and SQIVND (reference sequence). The DNA for the CDR3 is TGTGCCAGTAGTATGAGGCGAGGGGGCGATTCACCCCTCCACTTT. Its protein is CASSMRRGGDSPLHF. The variable domain in full, completed from reference TRBV19 and TRBJ1-6, reads DGGITQSPKYLFRKEGQNVTLSCEQNLNHDAMYWYRQDPGQGLRLIYYSQIVNDFQKGDIAEGYSVSREKKESFPLTVTSAQKNPTAFYLCASSMRRGGDSPLHFGNGTRLTVT.

The chain recombines TRBV19 with TRBJ2-4; TRBD2 matches 12 bases. CDR1 and CDR2 from the germline V gene are LNHDA and SQIVND (reference sequence). This CDR3 is built from 19 residues. V lost 1 base, J lost 1 base, and 8 bases stayed unmatched. In DNA form, the CDR3 reads TGTGCCAGTAGTATAGTACGGACTAGCGGGACAGGGGCCAAAAACATTCAGTACTTC. Residues: CASSIVRTSGTGAKNIQYF.

This chain uses TRBV5-4 with TRBJ2-5; 9 bases line up with TRBD1. Germline assignment: CDR1 SGHNT and CDR2 YYREEE (reference sequence). The junction had 5 bases not matched to a gene; V was cut back by 0 bases and J by 5 bases. The CDR3 totals 15 residues. The CDR3 DNA reads as TGTGCCAGCAGCTTGGTACAGGGGGCCGGGGAGACCCAGTACTTC. This codes for CASSLVQGAGETQYF.

This sequence joins TRBV7-9 and TRBJ1-2; D uncertain. V lost 1 base and J lost 4, with 4 bases in between. This CDR3 is 12 amino acids long. Germline V gives CDR1 SEHNR, CDR2 FQNEAQ (reference sequence). CDR3 region: CASSLDSYGYTF. In nucleotides, the CDR3 is TGTGCCAGCAGCTTAGACAGCTATGGCTACACCTTC.

V is TRBV18 and J is TRBJ2-1; D might be TRBD1 (6 bases). V lost 6 bases to trimming and J lost 5 bases, with 14 bases between them. CDR1 is KGHSH, CDR2 LQKENI, per germline. This CDR3 spans 14 amino acids. The chain's CDR3 is CASSISRGDNEQFF. CDR3 coding DNA: TGTGCCAGCTCCATCTCCAGGGGAGACAATGAGCAGTTCTTC.

This chain links TRBV28 with TRBJ2-2; a weak D match, TRBD2 (6 bases). The CDR3 extends over 14 amino acids. V shed 6 bases and J shed 1 base, with 9 bases lying between them. Germline loops: CDR1 MDHEN, CDR2 SYDVKM. The CDR3, as DNA: TGTGCCAGCAGGCCGGGACTGAACACCGGGGAGCTGTTTTTT. Protein: CASRPGLNTGELFF.

The V gene is TRBV7-2, the J gene TRBJ2-3; no clear D. Trimming stripped 4 bases from V and 2 bases from J, with 13 bases between. The CDR3 covers 15 residues. Germline V CDR1 and CDR2: SGHTA, FQGNSA. In DNA form, the CDR3 reads TGTGCCAGCAGCTCCAGGCGATTAAACACAGATACGCAGTATTTT. Protein: CASSSRRLNTDTQYF.

The genes are TRBV28 and TRBJ1-5; D is perhaps TRBD1 (6 bases). From germline, CDR1 is MDHEN and CDR2 SYDVKM. Trimming took off 3 bases at V and 5 bases at J, with 11 bases between the two ends. This CDR3 has 14 amino acids. CDR3: CASSLGGQDQPQHF. The CDR3 DNA is TGTGCCAGCAGTTTGGGGGGGCAGGATCAGCCCCAGCATTTT. Drawing the rest from reference TRBV28 and TRBJ1-5, the complete variable domain is DVKVTQSSRYLVKRTGEKVFLECVQDMDHENMFWYRQDPGLGLRLIYFSYDVKMKEKGDIPEGYSVSREKKERFSLILESASTNQTSMYLCASSLGGQDQPQHFGDGTRLSIL.

The chain has TRBV7-8 and TRBJ1-1, with TRBD1 identical over 9 bases. Losses at the gene ends were 5 bases for V and 5 bases for J; bases not matched to a gene: 3. Germline V CDR1 and CDR2: SGHVS, FQNEAQ. The CDR3 spans 13 residues. DNA of the CDR3: TGTGCCAGCAGCAGGACAGGGGATACTGAAGCTTTCTTT. Translating gives CASSRTGDTEAFF.